These 31 T cell receptor beta chains were all obtained from the same sample, sequenced in a study of T cells in Graves' hyperthyroidism and ophthalmopathy. Template material for amplifying TCR beta CDR3 regions consisted of RNA transcripts. The study used the HTBI primer set for a first-round RT-PCR of the TCR CDR3. One entry per CDR3 protein results from TCRdb running MiXCR on the multiplex PCR reads. The data hold around 350,000 distinct CDR3 sequences, with 13% observed a single time. Sequences were obtained from blood. All receptors derive from a woman in her late teens or twenties with Graves' hyperthyroidism.

This clonotype was seen many times. The chain links TRBV12-3 or TRBV12-4 to TRBJ2-2; a weak D match, TRBD1 (7 bases). There are 14 residues in the CDR3. The germline V and J ends were trimmed by 8 bases and 6 bases, with 16 bases remaining between them. The DNA for the CDR3 is TGTGCCAGCCGGTCAGGGGGGAGCGCCGGGGAGCTGTTTTTT. It specifies CASRSGGSAGELFF.

The rearrangement joins TRBV19 to TRBJ1-2; TRBD1 might be the D (6 bases). The CDR3 has 18 residues. The V gene lost 6 bases and the J gene lost 5 bases, with 28 bases spanning the gap. Germline V CDR1 and CDR2: LNHDA, SQIVND (reference sequence). CDR3 amino acids: CASRPGYRNRGRGYGYTF. The CDR3 nucleotides read TGTGCCAGTAGGCCAGGGTATCGGAATCGGGGCAGGGGTTATGGCTACACCTTC. The complete variable domain, with remaining parts taken from reference TRBV19 and TRBJ1-2, reads DGGITQSPKYLFRKEGQNVTLSCEQNLNHDAMYWYRQDPGQGLRLIYYSQIVNDFQKGDIAEGYSVSREKKESFPLTVTSAQKNPTAFYLCASRPGYRNRGRGYGYTFGSGTRLTVV.

This clonotype was seen many times. The V gene is TRBV12-3 or TRBV12-4, the J gene TRBJ2-7, with 8 bases identical to TRBD1. This CDR3 is built from 14 residues. V lost 5 bases, J lost 2 bases, and 5 bases stayed unmatched. The CDR3 nucleotides read TGTGCCAGCAGTATGACAGGGGTCACCTACGAGCAGTACTTC. Its protein is CASSMTGVTYEQYF.

The table lists this clonotype with many counts. The CDR3 DNA reads TGTGCCAGCAGTTCAAGCGGGAGGGCCTGGAATGAGCAGTTCTTC. The encoded protein is CASSSSGRAWNEQFF. The rearrangement links TRBV28 to TRBJ2-1; 10 nucleotides line up with TRBD2. CDR1 is MDHEN and CDR2 is SYDVKM in the germline V gene. This CDR3 spans 15 amino acids. J lost 7 bases, V lost 4 bases, and 7 bases had no gene match.

Only a few counts were recorded for this clonotype. This rearrangement joins TRBV19 to TRBJ2-4, with D maybe TRBD1 (6 bases). From germline, CDR1 is LNHDA and CDR2 SQIVND (reference sequence). Trimming took 4 bases from V and 0 from J, leaving 16 bases between them. The CDR3 extends over 17 amino acids. The CDR3 sequence is CASSTQGTTLAKNIQYF. The CDR3 nucleotides are TGTGCCAGTAGTACACAGGGTACGACGTTAGCCAAAAACATTCAGTACTTC.

This clonotype was observed a handful of times. One end of the junction is discordant with germline, which a read error may explain. In DNA, the CDR3 is TGTGCCAGCCAGGCGGTCATTACACAAGCGGCCTCCTTC. It translates to CASQAVITQAASF. This chain joins TRBV11-2 and TRBJ2-7; possible D gene TRBD2, 5 bases. The CDR3 spans 13 residues. CDR1 SGHAT and CDR2 FQNNGV come from the germline V gene.

The rearrangement links TRBV4-1 to TRBJ2-7, with 7 bases lining up with TRBD2. The ends lost 1 base at V and 0 bases at J; junction bases unmatched: 6. The CDR3 runs 16 residues. CDR1 is MGHRA and CDR2 is YSYEKL in the germline V gene. CDR3 in amino acids: CASSQGEGQSSYEQYF. CDR3 coding DNA: TGCGCCAGCAGCCAAGGGGAGGGGCAAAGCTCCTACGAGCAGTACTTC.

This clonotype was seen many times. The genes are TRBV6-5 and TRBJ2-7, with 8 positions matching TRBD1. The V and J ends lost 0 bases and 4 bases, in that order; junction bases with no gene match: 5. CDR3 length: 15 residues. Per germline, CDR1 MNHEY and CDR2 SVGAGI. CDR3 DNA sequence: TGTGCCAGCAGTTACTCGTACAGGGGGGAGTACGAGCAGTACTTC. Protein sequence: CASSYSYRGEYEQYF.

Many counts were recorded for this clonotype. The chain combines TRBV19 with TRBJ1-5; D unresolved. Germline V gene sequence: CDR1 LNHDA, CDR2 SQIVND (reference sequence). V lost 5 bases to trimming and J lost 2 bases, with 7 bases between them. This CDR3 comprises 13 residues. CDR3 in DNA: TGTGCCAGTAGTGAGATGGGCAATCAGCCCCAGCATTTT. It is translated as CASSEMGNQPQHF.

This clonotype came up many times. The gene calls are TRBV18 and TRBJ2-1, with D possibly being TRBD1 or TRBD2 (6 bases each). From germline, CDR1 is KGHSH and CDR2 LQKENI. The CDR3 covers 15 residues. V shed 2 bases and J shed 7 bases, with 15 bases lying between them. CDR3 bases: TGTGCCAGCTCACCATTGGAGGGGGTGGTTAATGAGCAGTTCTTC. The encoded protein is CASSPLEGVVNEQFF.

In this sample, this clonotype turned up many times. The chain combines TRBV6-1 with TRBJ2-1; D may match TRBD1 or TRBD2 (5 bases each). The CDR3 consists of 15 residues. CDR1 and CDR2 (germline): MNHNS, SASEGT. Trimming removed 9 bases from V and 0 bases from J, with 15 bases in between. The CDR3 reads CASVGVESSYNEQFF. The CDR3 nucleotides read TGTGCCAGTGTGGGGGTTGAGAGCTCCTACAATGAGCAGTTCTTC.

This clonotype was seen many times. The chain combines TRBV28 with TRBJ2-1, with 7 bases aligning to TRBD2. The germline V gene has CDR1 MDHEN and CDR2 SYDVKM. V was clipped by 5 bases and J by 0 bases; unmatched bases: 7. The CDR3 spans 16 residues. CDR3 in amino acids: CASSRAGGSSYNEQFF. CDR3 DNA: TGTGCCAGCAGTCGAGCGGGCGGGAGCTCCTACAATGAGCAGTTCTTC.

This clonotype was recorded at least ten times. J is TRBJ2-7 and V is TRBV12-3 or TRBV12-4; D is ambiguous. CDR3 size: 12 residues. Between the trimmed V and J ends, which lost 1 base and 4 bases, there was a span of 5 bases. CDR3 sequence: CASSLGRYEQYF. DNA for the CDR3: TGTGCCAGCAGTTTAGGTAGATACGAGCAGTACTTC.

In this sample, this clonotype turned up once. The J gene is TRBJ1-2, the V gene TRBV2; 9 bases match TRBD1. Trimming removed 4 bases from V and 8 bases from J; junction bases left unmatched: 5. The CDR3 runs to 13 residues. Germline V gene lookup returns CDR1 SNHLY and CDR2 FYNNEI. Here the CDR3 DNA reads TGTGCCAGCAGTGGGGACAGGGTGACCGGCTACACCTTC. Its translation: CASSGDRVTGYTF.

This clonotype was counted only a few times. V and J are TRBV9 and TRBJ2-5; D is unclear. The CDR3 is 14 residues long. The V gene's germline CDR1 is SGDLS and CDR2 YYNGEE. V was pared by 4 bases and J by 5 bases, with 15 bases between. The CDR3 nucleotides read TGTGCCAGCAGCTCGGGCCCGTCAGCGGAGACCCAGTACTTC. Translating gives CASSSGPSAETQYF.

The sample holds many counts of this clonotype. The chain recombines TRBV28 with TRBJ1-2; D is perhaps TRBD1 (6 bases). This CDR3 is 14 amino acids long. Per the germline V gene, CDR1 is MDHEN and CDR2 is SYDVKM. V shed 10 bases and J shed 5 bases, with 20 bases lying between them. The CDR3: CATVKDSSPYGYTF. DNA for the CDR3: TGTGCCACCGTGAAGGACAGCTCACCTTATGGCTACACCTTC.

The chain uses TRBV18 and TRBJ1-3; no clear D. V gave up 1 base and J gave up 0 bases, with 13 bases separating them. Germline V gives CDR1 KGHSH, CDR2 LQKENI. This CDR3 is built from 17 residues. The CDR3 sequence is CASSPRDLNLSGNTIYF. CDR3 in DNA: TGTGCCAGCTCACCACGGGATCTGAATCTCTCTGGAAACACCATATATTTT. The variable domain in full, completed from reference TRBV18 and TRBJ1-3, reads NAGVMQNPRHLVRRRGQEARLRCSPMKGHSHVYWYRQLPEEGLKFMVYLQKENIIDESGMPKERFSAEFPKEGPSILRIQQVVRGDSAAYFCASSPRDLNLSGNTIYFGEGSWLTVV.

This clonotype was picked up a small number of times. J is TRBJ1-4 and V is TRBV29-1, with D tentatively TRBD1 (6 bases). This CDR3 region has 13 residues. CDR1 SQVTM and CDR2 ANQGSEA come from the germline V gene. V lost 6 bases, J lost 8 bases, and 16 bases lay in between. Here the CDR3 reads CSVQGLQGEKLFF. DNA for the CDR3: TGCAGCGTGCAGGGGCTCCAGGGCGAAAAACTGTTTTTT.

This clonotype was counted only a few times. The rearrangement links TRBV27 to TRBJ2-7; 11 bases line up with TRBD2. Unmatched junction bases numbered 4, after V lost 6 bases and J lost 6 bases. The CDR3 consists of 13 residues. Germline assignment: CDR1 MNHEY and CDR2 SMNVEV (reference sequence). CDR3 DNA sequence: TGTGCCAGCAGACTAGCGGGAGCGCGCGAGCAGTACTTC. It codes for CASRLAGAREQYF.

Comments on this clonotype: Given a much more abundant clone one base away, this may be a read error. This chain links TRBV2 with TRBJ1-5; no definite D call. CDR3 length equals 15 residues. The ends were cut back, 3 bases at V and 3 bases at J, with 12 bases in the middle. The V gene's germline CDR1 is SNHLY and CDR2 FYNNEI. The CDR3 DNA sequence: TGTGCCAGCAGTGACGCCCCGGGCCTCAATCAGCCCCAGCATTTT. Protein: CASSDAPGLNQPQHF.

This clonotype appeared many times. The genes are TRBV28 and TRBJ1-2; the D gene is possibly TRBD1 (5 bases). This CDR3 spans 15 amino acids. The germline V and J ends were trimmed by 6 bases and 4 bases, with 18 bases remaining between them. Germline CDR1 is MDHEN and CDR2 is SYDVKM. CDR3 coding DNA: TGTGCCAGCAGCCTGGGGGGGGGACCTATCTATGGCTACACCTTC. Translating it yields CASSLGGGPIYGYTF.

This clonotype has at least ten counts. J is TRBJ1-2 and V is TRBV7-8; a possible D gene is TRBD1 (5 bases). Germline V gives CDR1 SGHVS, CDR2 FQNEAQ. V was clipped by 0 bases and J by 7 bases, with 9 bases between them. This CDR3 is 13 amino acids long. The CDR3 coding sequence is TGTGCCAGCAGCTTAGCAGGGGCAGGTGGCTACACCTTC. This gives the protein CASSLAGAGGYTF.

In its sample, this clonotype was seen many times. The chain combines TRBV6-2 or TRBV6-3 with TRBJ2-1; 12 nucleotides line up with TRBD2. The V gene's germline CDR1 is MNHEY and CDR2 SVGEGT. After removal of 4 bases from V and 7 bases from J, the junction contained 5 bases not matched to a gene. The CDR3 totals 15 residues. CDR3 sequence: CASSFTSGGKNEQFF. The CDR3 bases are TGTGCCAGCAGTTTTACTAGCGGGGGGAAGAATGAGCAGTTCTTC.

This clonotype turned up a few times. V usage is TRBV28 and J usage is TRBJ2-3; D is unclear. Germline V gives CDR1 MDHEN, CDR2 SYDVKM. This CDR3 region has 14 residues. V dropped 3 bases and J dropped 0 bases, with 7 bases sitting between them. Here the CDR3 DNA reads TGTGCCAGCAGTTTCTCCGATAGCACAGATACGCAGTATTTT. Residues: CASSFSDSTDTQYF.

This clonotype was observed many times. V is TRBV30 and J is TRBJ1-4; D is ambiguous. V lost 2 bases and J 4 bases, leaving 20 bases between the germline ends. This CDR3 has 17 amino acids. In germline, CDR1 is GTSNPN, CDR2 SVGIG (reference sequence). The CDR3 bases are TGTGCCTGGAGTCGAGAGACTACCCCTCGTGGTAATGAAAAACTGTTTTTT. It yields the protein CAWSRETTPRGNEKLFF.

In its sample, this clonotype was seen many times. J is TRBJ1-1 and V is TRBV20-1; D gene ambiguous. Germline CDR1 is DFQATT and CDR2 is SNEGSKA (reference sequence). CDR3 length equals 14 residues. V was shortened by 3 bases and J by 1 base, with 12 bases between the two germline ends. Here the CDR3 reads CSARSWAGNTEAFF. The CDR3 coding sequence is TGCAGTGCTAGGTCCTGGGCAGGGAACACTGAAGCTTTCTTT.

This clonotype was recorded many times. CDR3 sequence reads: CASIETSGGTYEQYF. The CDR3, as DNA: TGTGCCAGCATCGAAACTAGCGGGGGAACCTACGAGCAGTACTTC. The V and J genes are TRBV2 and TRBJ2-7, with TRBD2 identical over 11 bases. Germline trimming cut 7 bases from V and 2 bases from J; bases unmatched to any gene: 7. Germline values: CDR1 SNHLY, CDR2 FYNNEI. This CDR3 has 15 residues. The full variable domain, in which reference TRBV2 and TRBJ2-7 provide the parts outside the CDR3, is EPEVTQTPSHQVTQMGQEVILRCVPISNHLYFYWYRQILGQKVEFLVSFYNNEISEKSEIFDDQFSVERPDGSNFTLKIRSTKLEDSAMYFCASIETSGGTYEQYFGPGTRLTVT.

Ten or more counts support this clonotype. The gene calls are TRBV6-2 or TRBV6-3 and TRBJ1-1, with D unclear. The length of the CDR3 is 15 residues. Germline V gene sequence: CDR1 MNHEY, CDR2 SVGEGT. Trimming pared 4 bases from V and 4 bases from J, leaving 16 bases between. The CDR3 region has the DNA TGTGCCAGCAGTTTCCTGGGCCGAGGAGGCACTGAAGCTTTCTTT. Translating gives CASSFLGRGGTEAFF.

This chain joins TRBV18 and TRBJ1-1, with D unresolved. From germline, CDR1 is KGHSH and CDR2 LQKENI. CDR3 length: 13 amino acids. The V and J ends lost 3 bases and 9 bases respectively, with 14 bases between them. The CDR3 nucleotides read TGTGCCAGCTCACCCCAATCAAGGGTTAAAGCTTTCTTT. It translates to CASSPQSRVKAFF.

This clonotype was found many times. V usage is TRBV27 and J usage is TRBJ1-2; weak D call: TRBD1 (6 bases). Germline CDR1 reads MNHEY; CDR2 reads SMNVEV (reference sequence). V shed 2 bases and J shed 0 bases, with 10 bases lying between them. The CDR3 extends over 15 amino acids. CDR3 DNA: TGTGCCAGCAGTTTAACAGGGAAGACTAACTATGGCTACACCTTC. It translates to CASSLTGKTNYGYTF.

The rearrangement links TRBV9 to TRBJ2-3; 9 nucleotides line up with TRBD2. Germline V gene data show CDR1 as SGDLS and CDR2 as YYNGEE. With V trimmed by 0 bases and J by 6 bases, 11 bases remained unmatched. The CDR3 runs to 17 residues. The CDR3 DNA follows: TGTGCCAGCAGCGTAGATAGTGGGCGGGGGGGCCAGGATACGCAGTATTTT. Translating gives CASSVDSGRGGQDTQYF.